This T cell receptor beta chain was identified in a study of coeliac disease. The assay was immunoSEQ multiplex PCR, and TCRdb's table has in-frame clones only and misses some. This table holds around 8,400 clones, 57% found once. The CDR3 runs to 14 residues. Germline values: CDR1 SGHNT, CDR2 YYREEE (reference sequence). J gave up 7 bases and V 3 bases, and 7 bases lay outside the gene matches. The sample consisted of intraepithelial lymphocytes from the gut. This chain links TRBV5-4 with TRBJ2-7; 10 positions match TRBD2. The TCR was taken from a woman aged 60-75 years with celiac disease. The CDR3 loop reads CASSSPVLAGEQYF. As DNA, the CDR3 is TGTGCCAGCAGCTCCCCTGTACTAGCGGGGGAGCAGTACTTC.